This T cell receptor beta chain originates from a study of CD8 T cells in ankylosing spondylitis. Study results and limitations: In peripheral blood, disease-linked CD8+ clones occurred at relatively low frequencies. Apparently characteristic of ankylosing spondylitis blood was a TCR beta motif (about 8 highly homologous variants). Significant enrichment of disease-linked clones was reportedly seen in matched ankylosing spondylitis synovial fluid.

For TCR beta, libraries came from quantitative 5'-RACE with molecular barcodes. In TCRdb, the 5' RACE reads were re-called with MiXCR into one record per CDR3 protein. The top ten hold 6.8% of the sample, which has about 240,000 distinct CDR3 sequences, 8.6% seen once. Only a few counts were recorded for this clonotype. Antigen unknown. The V gene lost 4 bases and the J gene lost 0 bases, with 12 bases spanning the gap. The V gene's germline CDR1 is SQVTM and CDR2 ANQGSEA. This CDR3 is built from 14 residues. This chain uses TRBV29-1 with TRBJ1-1, with unresolved D. This TCR was recovered from a male donor with ankylosing spondylitis or in good health (not recorded which). The specimen sequenced was blood, either unsorted or a sorted T cell fraction (not recorded which). The CDR3 here is CSVVQLTMNTEAFF. In DNA, the CDR3 is TGCAGCGTTGTCCAGCTAACTATGAACACTGAAGCTTTCTTT.